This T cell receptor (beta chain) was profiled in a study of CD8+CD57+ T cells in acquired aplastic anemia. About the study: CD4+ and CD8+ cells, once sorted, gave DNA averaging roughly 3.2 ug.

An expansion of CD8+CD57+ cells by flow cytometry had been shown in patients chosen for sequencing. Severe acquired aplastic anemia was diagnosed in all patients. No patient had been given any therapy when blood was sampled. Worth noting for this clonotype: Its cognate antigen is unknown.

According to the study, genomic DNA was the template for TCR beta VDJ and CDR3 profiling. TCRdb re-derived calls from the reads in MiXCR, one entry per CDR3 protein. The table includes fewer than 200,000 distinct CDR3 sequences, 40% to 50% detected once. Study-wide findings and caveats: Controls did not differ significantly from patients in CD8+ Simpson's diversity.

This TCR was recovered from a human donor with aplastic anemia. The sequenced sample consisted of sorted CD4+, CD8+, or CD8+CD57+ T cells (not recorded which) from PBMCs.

CDR3 sequence: CASTPRLGAGTEAFF. As DNA, the CDR3 is TGTGCCAGCACCCCGAGGCTGGGGGCCGGGACTGAAGCTTTCTTT. The V and J genes are TRBV2 and TRBJ1-1; D is possibly TRBD1 (6 bases). Trimming cost V 7 bases and J 5 bases, with 20 bases left between them. The germline gives CDR1 SNHLY, CDR2 FYNNEI. The CDR3 has 15 residues.